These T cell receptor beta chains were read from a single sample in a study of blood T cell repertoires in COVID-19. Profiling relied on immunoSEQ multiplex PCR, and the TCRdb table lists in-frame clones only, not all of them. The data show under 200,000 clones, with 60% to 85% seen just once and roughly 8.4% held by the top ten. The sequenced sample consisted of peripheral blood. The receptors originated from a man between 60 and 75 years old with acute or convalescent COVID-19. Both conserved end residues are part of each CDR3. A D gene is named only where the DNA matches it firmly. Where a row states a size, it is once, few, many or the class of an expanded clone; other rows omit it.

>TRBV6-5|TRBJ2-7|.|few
CASSYGRTYEQYF
TGTGCCAGCAGTTACGGCAGGACCTACGAGCAGTACTTC
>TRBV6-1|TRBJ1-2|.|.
CASSELQASNYGYTF
TGTGCCAGCAGTGAACTCCAGGCGTCTAACTATGGCTACACCTTC
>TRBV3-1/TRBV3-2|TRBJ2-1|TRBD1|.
CASSQEGQGRSGEQFF
TGTGCCAGCAGCCAAGAAGGACAGGGGCGGTCAGGGGAGCAGTTCTTC
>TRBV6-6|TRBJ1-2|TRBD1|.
CASSSGTVSNYGYTF
TGTGCCAGCAGCTCCGGGACAGTTAGTAACTATGGCTACACCTTC
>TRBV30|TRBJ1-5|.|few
CAWSEHSNQPQHF
TGTGCCTGGAGTGAGCATAGCAATCAGCCCCAGCATTTT
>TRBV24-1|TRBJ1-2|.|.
CATSDYRDGYTF
TGTGCCACCAGTGATTACAGGGATGGCTACACCTTC
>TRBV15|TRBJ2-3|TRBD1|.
CATSNGQGGTDTQYF
TGTGCCACCAGCAACGGACAGGGGGGCACAGATACGCAGTATTTT
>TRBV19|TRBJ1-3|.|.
CASSILARSGNTIYF
TGTGCCAGTAGTATCCTAGCGCGCTCTGGAAACACCATATATTTT
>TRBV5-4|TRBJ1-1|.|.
CASSLGGGQRNTEAFF
TGTGCCAGCAGCTTGGGTGGAGGACAGCGTAACACTGAAGCTTTCTTT
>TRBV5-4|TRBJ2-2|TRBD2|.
CASSLGGSGVTGELFF
TGTGCCAGCAGCTTGGGTGGTAGCGGGGTCACCGGGGAGCTGTTTTTT
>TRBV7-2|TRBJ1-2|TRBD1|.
CASNLGTGPGYTF
TGTGCCAGCAACCTCGGGACAGGGCCTGGCTACACCTTC
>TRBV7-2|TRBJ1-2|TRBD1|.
CASSLRDRVEGNYGYTF
TGTGCCAGCAGCTTGCGGGACAGGGTGGAGGGAAACTATGGCTACACCTTC
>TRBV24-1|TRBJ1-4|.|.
CATSDPTGSGEKLFF
TGTGCCACCAGTGACCCCACAGGGTCGGGGGAAAAACTGTTTTTT
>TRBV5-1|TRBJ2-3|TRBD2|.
CASSSRGGLSSTDTQYF
TGCGCCAGCAGCTCCCGCGGGGGTCTCTCTAGCACAGATACGCAGTATTTT
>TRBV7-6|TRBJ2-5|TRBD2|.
CASSLTGGAGETQYF
TGTGCCAGCAGCCTTACCGGGGGGGCGGGTGAGACCCAGTACTTC
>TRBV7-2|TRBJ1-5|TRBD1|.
CASSLVVGQGNQPQHF
TGTGCCAGCAGCTTGGTGGTAGGACAGGGCAATCAGCCCCAGCATTTT
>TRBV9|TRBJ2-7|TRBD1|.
CASSDSPGQGFYEQYF
TGTGCCAGCAGCGATTCACCGGGACAGGGATTTTACGAGCAGTACTTC
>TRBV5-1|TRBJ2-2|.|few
CASRFTVGELFF
TGCGCCAGCCGATTCACGGTCGGGGAGCTGTTTTTT
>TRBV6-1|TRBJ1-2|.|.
CASSEVYVAVYGYTF
TGTGCCAGCAGTGAAGTCTACGTAGCAGTGTATGGCTACACCTTC
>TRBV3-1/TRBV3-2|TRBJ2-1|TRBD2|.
CASSQDGSGGYYNEQFF
TGTGCCAGCAGCCAAGATGGGAGCGGGGGGTACTACAATGAGCAGTTCTTC
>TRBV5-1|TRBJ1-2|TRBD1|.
CASSGGQGSLNYGYTF
TGCGCCAGCAGCGGAGGACAGGGATCCCTAAACTATGGCTACACCTTC
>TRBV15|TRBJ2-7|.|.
CATSTQRDTYEQYF
TGTGCCACCAGCACACAACGGGACACCTACGAGCAGTACTTC
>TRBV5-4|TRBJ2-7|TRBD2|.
CASSFGGGRKQYF
TGTGCCAGCAGCTTTGGGGGGGGTCGGAAGCAGTACTTC
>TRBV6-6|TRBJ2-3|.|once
CASSFVRSDTQYF
TGTGCCAGCAGTTTTGTGAGGTCAGATACGCAGTATTTT
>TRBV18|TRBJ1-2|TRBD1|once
CASSPRRTGRWGNTF
TGTGCCAGCTCACCGCGGAGGACAGGGAGATGGGGTAACACCTTC
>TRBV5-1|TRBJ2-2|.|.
CASRPGGGDTGELFF
TGCGCCAGCAGGCCTGGCGGGGGCGACACCGGGGAGCTGTTTTTT
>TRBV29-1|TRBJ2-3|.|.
CSVVRGTDTQYF
TGCAGCGTTGTCAGGGGTACAGATACGCAGTATTTT
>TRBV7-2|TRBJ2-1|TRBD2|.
CASSLDGALAGEKFF
TGTGCCAGCAGCCTAGACGGGGCCCTAGCGGGGGAGAAGTTCTTC
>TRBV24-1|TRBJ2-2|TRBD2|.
CATSDLPRGGVSGELFF
TGTGCCACCAGTGATTTGCCGCGGGGGGGTGTCTCCGGGGAGCTGTTTTTT
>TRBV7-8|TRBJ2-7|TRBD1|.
CASSLWTGASYEQYF
TGTGCCAGCAGCCTTTGGACAGGGGCCTCCTACGAGCAGTACTTC
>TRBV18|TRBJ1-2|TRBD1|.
CASSPSGTGIYGYTF
TGTGCCAGCTCACCAAGCGGGACAGGAATCTATGGCTACACCTTC
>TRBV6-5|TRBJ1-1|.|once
CASSYTFSNTEAFF
TGTGCCAGCAGTTACACGTTTAGTAACACTGAAGCTTTCTTT
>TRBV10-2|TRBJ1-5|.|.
CASRARAVGQPQHF
TGCGCCAGCAGGGCCAGGGCGGTGGGTCAGCCCCAGCATTTT
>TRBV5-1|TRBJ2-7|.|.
CASTSDRSLGDEQYF
TGCGCCAGCACCTCTGACAGGAGCTTAGGCGACGAGCAGTACTTC
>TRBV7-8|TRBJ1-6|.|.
CASSTTNSPLHF
TGTGCCAGCAGCACGACAAATTCACCCCTCCACTTT
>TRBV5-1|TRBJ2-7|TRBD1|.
CASSFGGTGSYEQYF
TGCGCCAGCAGCTTTGGGGGGACAGGCTCCTACGAGCAGTACTTC
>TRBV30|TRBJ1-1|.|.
CAWSWYGEAMNTEAFF
TGTGCCTGGAGTTGGTACGGGGAGGCGATGAACACTGAAGCTTTCTTT
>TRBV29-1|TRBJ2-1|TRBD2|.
CSVVERGAYNEQFF
TGCAGCGTTGTAGAGCGGGGGGCCTACAATGAGCAGTTCTTC
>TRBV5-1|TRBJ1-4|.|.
CASSRVRVGATNEKLFF
TGCGCCAGCAGCCGGGTCAGAGTTGGTGCAACTAATGAAAAACTGTTTTTT
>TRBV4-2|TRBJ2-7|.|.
CASSQDERYEQYF
TGTGCCAGCAGCCAAGATGAGCGCTACGAGCAGTACTTC
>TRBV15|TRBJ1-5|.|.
CATSRDLGGQGNQPQHF
TGTGCCACCAGCAGAGATTTGGGGGGGCAGGGCAATCAGCCCCAGCATTTT
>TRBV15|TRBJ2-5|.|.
CATSRDFNRPQETQYF
TGTGCCACCAGCAGAGATTTTAACAGACCCCAAGAGACCCAGTACTTC
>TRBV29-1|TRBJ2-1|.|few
CSVDGIGPYNEQFF
TGCAGCGTTGACGGAATTGGGCCCTACAATGAGCAGTTCTTC
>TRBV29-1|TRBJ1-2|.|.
CSVADMYGYTF
TGCAGCGTTGCTGACATGTATGGCTACACCTTC
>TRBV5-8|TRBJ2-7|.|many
CASSWAYEQYF
TGTGCCAGCAGTTGGGCTTACGAGCAGTACTTC